Below, one TCR beta chain is given with its context. Its target is unknown. Germline CDR1 is LGHNA and CDR2 is YSLEER. V was shortened by 4 bases and J by 4 bases, with 14 bases between the two germline ends. This CDR3 has 15 amino acids. PCR employed 60 Vbeta and 13 Jbeta primers. Sequenced by immunoSEQ multiplex PCR; TCRdb stores in-frame clones only, minus some. The sample includes about 130,000 clones, 75% to 85% of them seen just once. This sample was taken from a study of cytomegalovirus exposure and HLA in healthy donors. Broader study findings: Diagnosis of cytomegalovirus status made by the classifier reportedly showed high specificity and sensitivity. Rarity characterized most TCR sequences, yet some public TCRs appeared in many donors.

The chain couples TRBV4-3 to TRBJ1-5; unclear D gene. The specimen sequenced was PBMCs. This TCR came from a man aged 35 to 55 in good health and CMV-seronegative. The CDR3 region has the DNA TGCGCCAGCAGCCCTTATCCGATACTTAATCAGCCCCAGCATTTT. Translated, it gives CASSPYPILNQPQHF.